The present entry profiles one T cell receptor (beta chain) with its context. The antigen remains undetermined. Germline CDR1 and CDR2: SEHNR and FQNEAQ (reference sequence). The V and J ends lost 4 bases and 7 bases respectively, with 13 bases between them. The CDR3 runs to 13 residues. The Oncomine TCR Beta short-read assay generated sequence data from the DNA of cultured CD4+ T cells. In TCRdb, the PCR reads were re-called with MiXCR into one record per CDR3 protein. The sample yields roughly 16,000 distinct CDR3 sequences, roughly four fifths seen once. The treatment: approximately nine-day PBMC culture with coronavirus spike peptide pools or control peptides (ViraFEST assay). T cells were expanded with peptide pools, and expanded clonotypes were identified by TCR sequencing. Peptide pools at 7.5 to 10 ug/ml, together with 7.5 to 10 IU/ml IL-2, were added to cultures of 2 million to 2.5 million PBMCs per well.

This entry belongs to a study of vaccination and CD4 T cells after COVID-19. For the study at large: Stimuli were overlapping spike peptide pools of SARS-CoV-2 and three common cold coronaviruses (HCoV-NL63, HCoV-OC43, HCoV-229E).

Overall study findings and caveats: Spike mono-reactivity was evident in 304 of the 307 vaccine-specific clones derived from convalescent patients.

The sequence derives from a human donor who received a COVID-19 vaccine. This specimen consisted of CD4+ T cells from blood, cultured in vitro, obtained after SARS-CoV-2 vaccination. This chain joins TRBV7-9 and TRBJ1-2, with D possibly matching TRBD1 (6 bases). The CDR3 nucleotides are TGTGCCAGCAGCTCTGCACAGGGTCTTGGCTACACCTTC. It translates to CASSSAQGLGYTF.